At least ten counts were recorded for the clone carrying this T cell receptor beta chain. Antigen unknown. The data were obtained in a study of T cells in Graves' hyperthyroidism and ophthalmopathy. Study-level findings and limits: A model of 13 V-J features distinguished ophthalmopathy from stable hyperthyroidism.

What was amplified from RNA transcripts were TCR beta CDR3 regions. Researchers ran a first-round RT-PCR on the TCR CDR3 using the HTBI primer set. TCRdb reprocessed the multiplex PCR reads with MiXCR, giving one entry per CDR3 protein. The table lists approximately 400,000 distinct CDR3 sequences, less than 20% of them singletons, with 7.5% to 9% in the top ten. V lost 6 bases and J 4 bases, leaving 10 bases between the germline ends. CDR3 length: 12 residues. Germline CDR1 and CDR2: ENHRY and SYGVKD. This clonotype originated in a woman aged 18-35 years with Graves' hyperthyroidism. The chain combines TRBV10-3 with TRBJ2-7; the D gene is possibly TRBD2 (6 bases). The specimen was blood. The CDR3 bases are TGTGCCATCAGAGAGGAGGGATACGAGCAGTACTTC. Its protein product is CAIREEGYEQYF.